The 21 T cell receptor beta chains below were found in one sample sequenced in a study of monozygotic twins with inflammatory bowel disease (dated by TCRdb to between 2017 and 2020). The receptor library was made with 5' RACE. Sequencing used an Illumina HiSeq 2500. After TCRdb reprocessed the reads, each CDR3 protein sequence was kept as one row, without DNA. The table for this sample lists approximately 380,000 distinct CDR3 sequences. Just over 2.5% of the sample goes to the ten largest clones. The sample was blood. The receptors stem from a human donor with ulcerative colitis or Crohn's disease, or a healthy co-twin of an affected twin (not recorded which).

The CDR3 spells CASSQDLGSSYEQYF. The chain links TRBV4-2 to TRBJ2-7. The CDR3 is 15 residues long. The germline V gene encodes CDR1 LGHNA and CDR2 YNFKEQ.

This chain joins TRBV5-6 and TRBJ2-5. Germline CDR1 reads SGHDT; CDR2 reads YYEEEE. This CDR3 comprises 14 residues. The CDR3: CASSLILGEETQYF. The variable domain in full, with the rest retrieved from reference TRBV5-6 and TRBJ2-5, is DAGVTQSPTHLIKTRGQQVTLRCSPKSGHDTVSWYQQALGQGPQFIFQYYEEEERQRGNFPDRFSGHQFPNYSSELNVNALLLGDSALYLCASSLILGEETQYFGPGTRLLVL.

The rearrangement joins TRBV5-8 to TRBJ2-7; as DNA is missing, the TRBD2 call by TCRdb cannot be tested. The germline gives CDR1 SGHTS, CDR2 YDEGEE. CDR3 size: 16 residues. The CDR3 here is CASSPRVAGNFYEQYF. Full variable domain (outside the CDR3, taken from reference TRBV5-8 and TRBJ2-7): EAGVTQSPTHLIKTRGQQATLRCSPISGHTSVYWYQQALGLGLQFLLWYDEGEERNRGNFPPRFSGRQFPNYSSELNVNALELEDSALYLCASSPRVAGNFYEQYFGPGTRLTVT.

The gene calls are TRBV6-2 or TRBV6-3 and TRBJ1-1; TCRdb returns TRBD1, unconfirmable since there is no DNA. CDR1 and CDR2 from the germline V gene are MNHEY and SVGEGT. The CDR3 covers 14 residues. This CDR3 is CASSYWDRGTEAFF.

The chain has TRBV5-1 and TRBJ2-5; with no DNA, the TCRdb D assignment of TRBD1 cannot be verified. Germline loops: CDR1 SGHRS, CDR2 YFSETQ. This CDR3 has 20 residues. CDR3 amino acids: CASSLYSQTWDRRNEETQYF.

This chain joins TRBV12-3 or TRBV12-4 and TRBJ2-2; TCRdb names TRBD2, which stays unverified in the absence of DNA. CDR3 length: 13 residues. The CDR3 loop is CASRTSGGGELFF.

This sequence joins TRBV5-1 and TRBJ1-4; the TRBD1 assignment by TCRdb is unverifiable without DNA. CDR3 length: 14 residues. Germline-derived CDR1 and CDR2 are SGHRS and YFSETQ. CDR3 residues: CASSSSGTPEKLFF.

CDR3 protein: CASSYGGGFYNEQFF. The chain is built from TRBV25-1 and TRBJ2-1; TCRdb calls TRBD1, which cannot be checked without DNA. CDR3 size: 15 residues. In germline, CDR1 is MGHDK, CDR2 SYGVNS.

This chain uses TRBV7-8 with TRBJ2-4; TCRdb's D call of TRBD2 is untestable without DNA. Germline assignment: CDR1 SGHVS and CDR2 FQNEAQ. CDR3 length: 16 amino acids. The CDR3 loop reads CASSLEIAGPENMQYF.

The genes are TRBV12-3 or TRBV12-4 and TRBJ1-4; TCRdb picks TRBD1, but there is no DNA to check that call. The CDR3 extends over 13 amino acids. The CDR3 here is CASRRDRVEKLFF.

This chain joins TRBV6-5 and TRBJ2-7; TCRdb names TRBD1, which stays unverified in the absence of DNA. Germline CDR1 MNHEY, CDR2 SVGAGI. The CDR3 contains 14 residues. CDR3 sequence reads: CASSYSPGTHEQYF.

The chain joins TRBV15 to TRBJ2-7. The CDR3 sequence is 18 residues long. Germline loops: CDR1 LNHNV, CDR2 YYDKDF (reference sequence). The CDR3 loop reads CATSREKTNLAYSYEQYF.

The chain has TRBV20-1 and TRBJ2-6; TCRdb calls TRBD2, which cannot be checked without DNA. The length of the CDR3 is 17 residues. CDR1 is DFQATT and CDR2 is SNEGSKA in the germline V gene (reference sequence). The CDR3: CSALQAGRGLGANVLTF.

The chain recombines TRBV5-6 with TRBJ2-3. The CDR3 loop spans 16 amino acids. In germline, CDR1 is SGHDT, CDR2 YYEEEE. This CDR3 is CASSSVARLKTDTQYF.

The CDR3: CASSQQGALGETQYF. The rearrangement joins TRBV4-1 to TRBJ2-5; the TRBD1 assignment by TCRdb is unverifiable without DNA. This CDR3 comprises 15 residues. Per germline, CDR1 MGHRA and CDR2 YSYEKL.

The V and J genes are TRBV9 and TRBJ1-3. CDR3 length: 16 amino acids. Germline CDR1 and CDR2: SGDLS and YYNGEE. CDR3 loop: CASSAQDRASGNTIYF.

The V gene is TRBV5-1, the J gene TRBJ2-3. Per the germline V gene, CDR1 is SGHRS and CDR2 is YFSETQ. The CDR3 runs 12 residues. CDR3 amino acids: CASSPMADTQYF.

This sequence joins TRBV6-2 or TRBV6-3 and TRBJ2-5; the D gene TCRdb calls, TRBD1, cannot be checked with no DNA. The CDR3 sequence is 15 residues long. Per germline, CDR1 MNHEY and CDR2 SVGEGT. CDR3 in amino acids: CAGVRDRPYQETQYF.

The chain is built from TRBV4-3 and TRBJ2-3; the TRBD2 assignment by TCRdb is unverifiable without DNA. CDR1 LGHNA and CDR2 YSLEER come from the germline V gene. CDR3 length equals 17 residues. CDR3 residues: CASSQEAGGGTTDTQYF.

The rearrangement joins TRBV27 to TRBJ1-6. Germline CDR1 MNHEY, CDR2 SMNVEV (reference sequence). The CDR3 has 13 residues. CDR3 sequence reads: CASSLDGPSPPHF.

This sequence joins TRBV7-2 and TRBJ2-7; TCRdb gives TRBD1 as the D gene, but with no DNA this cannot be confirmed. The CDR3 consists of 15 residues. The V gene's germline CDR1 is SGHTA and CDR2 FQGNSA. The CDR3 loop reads CASSPLLGGSYEQYF. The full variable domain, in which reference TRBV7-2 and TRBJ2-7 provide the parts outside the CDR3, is GAGVSQSPSNKVTEKGKDVELRCDPISGHTALYWYRQSLGQGLEFLIYFQGNSAPDKSGLPSDRFSAERTGGSVSTLTIQRTQQEDSAVYLCASSPLLGGSYEQYFGPGTRLTVT.